This paragraph reports one T cell receptor (beta chain). No cognate antigen has been identified for it. No much larger clone is present one base from it, and per-base qualities are unavailable. Via the germline V gene, CDR1 is MNHNS and CDR2 SASEGT. The CDR3 holds 17 amino acids from the cysteine to the phenylalanine. The read is trimmed to its CDR3 DNA, 51 bases read in frame from base 1. V and J lose 3 bases and 2 bases, and a span of 17 bases separates them. In total, over 600 healthy bone marrow donors made up the cohort. All cohort members were sampled while nominally healthy, although unrecorded immune exposures were likely present. The donor was CMV seropositive and belonged to the group of around 300 seropositive cohort members. Every donor gave a peripheral blood sample, and the peripheral blood mononuclear cells from that sample were used for TCR beta sequencing. The Qiagen DNeasy Blood Extraction Kit was used to extract genomic DNA from the blood cell samples.

The data are from a study of cytomegalovirus exposure and HLA in healthy donors (dated by TCRdb to 2015 to 2018). For the wider study: An earlier analysis of several hundred of the donors reported approximately 260 Gb of sequence data and 95 million to 140 million unique TCR beta sequences obtained from roughly 180 million T cells. An early release covering roughly 600 HLA-typed donors comprised approximately 290 gigabases of sequencing data and some 79 million unique TCR sequences. Among the roughly 400 genotyped donors, under 90% belonged to the genetic ancestry cluster associated with self-reported Caucasian donors. The aim of the study was to test whether cataloging public T cell receptors could identify signatures of past pathogen exposure. The study profiled the T cell repertoires of about 640 subjects by immunosequencing and related them to cytomegalovirus serostatus. In addition to the first cohort of 650 to 750 subjects, a separate validation cohort of approximately 110 different subjects was used. To predict cytomegalovirus infection status, the study brought together high-throughput TCR immunosequencing, statistical association of individual TCRs with disease status, and machine learning. To study patterns of TCR occurrence, a later analysis re-analyzed previously published TCR beta repertoires from under 750 donors and added high-resolution HLA genotyping. Rather than drawing on any new phenotypic data, the later analysis identified candidate immune exposures from TCR beta sequences and the way those sequences occurred across donors. An earlier analysis of several hundred of the donors used high-throughput TCR beta sequencing to judge whether each TCR beta V gene segment behaved as functional or pseudogenic. Donor age, sex, ethnicity and CMV serostatus were collected together with the repertoire data. A later genetic analysis took genome-wide SNP genotypes for 398 of the 666 donors and used that subset as a discovery cohort. Every repertoire in the discovery cohort had been generated on one and the same sequencing platform. HLA typing included class I and class II loci at four-digit resolution. Typing coverage differed by locus: A, B, C, DRB1 and DQB1 were typed in about 620-640 donors, DQA1 in about 500, DPA1 in 600 to 610, and DPB1 in around 440. About 5 DR-DQ haplotypes were handled as single units for association and clustering, since linkage in the cohort was strong. On average, 235,054 unique TCR beta nucleotide sequences were sequenced per donor among 300 to 500 genotyped donors of the cohort, with roughly a sixth of those sequences being non-productive.

Library generation was performed with the immunoSEQ multiplex PCR assay. The multiplex PCR relied on a mix of 60 forward primers for TCR Vbeta segments and 13 reverse primers for TCR Jbeta segments. A multiplex PCR assay on genomic DNA amplified the CDR3 region of rearranged TCR beta genes. The amplified TCR beta libraries were sequenced on the Illumina HiSeq System as 87-base-pair reads. The paper's processing steps were these. A later analysis tallied approximately 87 million unique TCR beta chains across the 666 repertoires, and some 10 million of those chains were shared by two or more donors. A nearest-neighbor algorithm error-corrected the raw reads and collapsed the reads into unique sequences, merging closely related sequences to remove PCR and sequencing errors. CDR3 sequences were aligned to IMGT reference sequences to assign V, D and J gene segments. Each retained sequence needed at least a six-nucleotide match to both a V gene segment and a J gene segment. A rearrangement was called productive if the CDR3 had no stop codons and remained in frame with V and J, and every other rearrangement was called non-productive. CDR3 was defined according to IMGT convention as the region running from the second conserved V-encoded cysteine to the conserved J-encoded phenylalanine. The earlier analysis of about 500 of the donors excluded sequences that lacked an unambiguous match to a single V gene segment. An earlier analysis of some 500 of the donors classified V segments as functional when productive rearrangements were above 56.7% and as segregating when the standard deviation between donors was above 5%. To diagnose cytomegalovirus status from the catalog of TCR beta chain sequences, a statistical classification framework was built. In a later analysis, TCR nucleotide sequences were compared against IMGT/GENE-DB human TR gene sequences so that V and J genes could be assigned. In a later analysis, CDR3 sequences and most-parsimonious VDJ recombination scenarios were assigned using the TCRdist pipeline. In a later analysis, every TCR beta chain was defined by the combination of its CDR3 amino acid sequence and its V-gene family, and reads without a unique V-gene family were dropped. To address suspected cross-contamination and a sequencing artifact, a later analysis removed 450 to 700 highly shared, low-generation-probability nucleotide sequences. In a later analysis, a clonal expansion index for each public chain was calculated from normalized within-repertoire ranks of inferred template counts. Generation probabilities in a later analysis came from a VDJ recombination model fitted to out-of-frame rearrangements, and those results were checked against IGoR. In a later analysis, TCR-TCR, TCR-HLA and TCR-CMV co-occurrence was scored with hypergeometric tests, and a repertoire-size bias correction was applied to TCR pairs. False discovery rates were estimated in a later analysis by permuting HLA or CMV assignments 20 times. A later analysis grouped co-occurring TCRs with DBSCAN, adding TCRdist sequence similarity when clustering within HLA-allele-positive subsets. Repertoires with fewer than 30,000 or more than 120,000 public chains were left out of co-occurrence clustering, as were a few repertoires with anomalous nucleotide sharing. TCRdb stores this immuneACCESS table with in-frame sequences only. Part of the clones is absent; in the studies checked, under half of the shortfall reflects unresolved V genes, and no reason is known for the rest. The V and J calls and clone size are taken from that table; D and trimming were inferred from the DNA. Here the sample has some 150,000 clones; around 82% occur a single time. The top ten constitute approximately 7% of the sample.

What the work shows at the level of the full study, not this receptor alone: In this cohort, only TCR beta chains were sequenced, and detectable features were limited by the absence of alpha or paired-chain data. In a later genetic analysis, fewer N-insertions in productive TCRs were reported among donors in an Asian-associated ancestry cluster than the 666-donor mean. Most TCR sequences were seen in very few donors, while some public TCRs were found in many individuals. According to a later analysis, most CMV-associated TCR beta chains appeared to be HLA-restricted, and the HLA associations seemed to be driven largely by CMV exposure. It was suggested by the authors that the approach could potentially be generalized to other disease states and immunological phenotypes. The classifier was reported to diagnose cytomegalovirus status with high specificity and sensitivity in both the original cohort and the validation cohort. CMV serostatus was the only immune exposure information available for the cohort. V-gene and J-gene trimming of TCR beta chains was associated with a missense DCLRE1C variant in a later genetic analysis, and the association was replicated in an independent cohort. A cluster of highly shared sequence variants was judged likely to represent a technical artifact of the sequencing pipeline. The presence/absence analyses assumed that sequencing depth was roughly uniform across donors, and that assumption may not be true. Strong co-occurrence of HLA alleles, especially DR and DQ, made assigning TCR associations to individual alleles difficult. Three of the identified cytomegalovirus-associated TCR beta chains were confirmed in vitro to be specific for cytomegalovirus antigens. The study gave a list of about 170 TCR beta chains associated with cytomegalovirus. In a later analysis, HLA-associated TCR beta chains showed more clonal expansion and lower generation probabilities than non-associated chains that were equally common. Correlated functional status among segregating V segments might reflect linkage disequilibrium, but an unknown experimental factor could not be ruled out. In an earlier analysis of roughly 500 of the donors, most TCR beta V segments appeared in productive rearrangements about 90% or about 30% of the time, broadly matching IMGT annotations. Several of the top co-occurrence clusters appeared to be linked to parvovirus B19, influenza, CMV and Epstein-Barr virus, according to a later analysis. The earlier analysis of approximately 540 of the donors excluded 15 to 20 rarely observed V segments, including chromosome 9 orphons, because counts were too low. In a later analysis, TCR association rates were found to vary across HLA loci, with the most associated TCRs seen for DRB1 alleles and the fewest for HLA-C alleles. Specific HLA alleles were associated with 16,951 TCR beta sequences at a false discovery rate of 0.05 in a later analysis. A further reported finding was that TCR beta sequences accurately predicted the HLA-A and HLA-B alleles for most subjects in the first cohort. Because HLA typing was missing for some donors at each locus, association tests included only the typed subset. Because the 87-base-pair reads could not distinguish some IMGT-functional V segments, including TRBV6-2 and TRBV6-3, those segments were excluded.

This receptor was taken from a man aged 35-49 years in good health and CMV-seropositive. The chain couples TRBV6-1 to TRBJ1-3; the D segment cannot be called with confidence. Sequenced: PBMCs. CDR3 protein: CASSDLLGGGAGNTIYF. In nucleotide form, the sequence is TGTGCCAGCAGTGATCTCTTGGGAGGAGGAGCTGGAAACACCATATATTTT.